The 28 T cell receptor beta chains below were found in one sample sequenced in a study of cytomegalovirus exposure and HLA in healthy donors. The PCR was carried out with 60 Vbeta primers and 13 Jbeta primers. Method: immunoSEQ multiplex PCR; TCRdb's copy keeps in-frame clones and lacks some. The table has 150,000 to 160,000 clones, 80% seen once. Sequencing was performed on PBMCs. These receptors came from a woman between 40 and 50 years old in good health and CMV-seropositive.

The chain carries TRBV4-1 and TRBJ2-1; 10 bases map to TRBD2. The CDR3 consists of 15 residues. V trimming: 3 bases; J trimming: 8 bases; junction bases outside the gene matches: 7. Germline values: CDR1 MGHRA, CDR2 YSYEKL. This CDR3 is CASSQSSGRADEQFF. CDR3 nucleotides: TGCGCCAGCAGCCAGTCCAGCGGGAGGGCGGATGAGCAGTTCTTC.

This chain links TRBV6-1 with TRBJ2-1, with TRBD2 identical over 10 bases. Unmatched junction bases numbered 1, after V lost 5 bases and J lost 6 bases. Germline assignment: CDR1 MNHNS and CDR2 SASEGT. The CDR3 runs 13 residues. This CDR3 reads CASSRTSGNEQFF. DNA for the CDR3: TGTGCCAGCAGTCGGACTAGCGGCAATGAGCAGTTCTTC.

This clone was recorded once. This sequence joins TRBV10-1 and TRBJ1-1, with 9 bases that match TRBD1. This CDR3 is built from 15 residues. Germline CDR1 and CDR2: WNHNN and SYGVQD (reference sequence). V dropped 0 bases and J dropped 10; count of bases not matched to a gene: 9. This CDR3 reads CASSESPGQGSIAFF. DNA of the CDR3: TGCGCCAGCAGTGAGTCTCCGGGACAGGGATCAATAGCTTTCTTT.

V gene TRBV6-5 combines with J gene TRBJ2-7; TRBD2 aligns across 11 bases. The germline V gene encodes CDR1 MNHEY and CDR2 SVGAGI. Losses at the gene ends were 7 bases for V and 4 bases for J; bases not matched to a gene: 6. The CDR3 totals 14 residues. This chain's CDR3 is CASTIAGGEYEQYF. CDR3 DNA sequence: TGTGCCAGCACTATAGCGGGAGGGGAATACGAGCAGTACTTC.

This clone was detected a few times. The rearrangement joins TRBV19 to TRBJ1-3, with D hard to call. V lost 6 bases and J lost 2, with 11 bases in between. Germline V CDR1 and CDR2: LNHDA, SQIVND (reference sequence). This CDR3 is 14 amino acids long. The CDR3 nucleotides are TGTGCCAGTAGGGAGATTGTTCCTGGAAACACCATATATTTT. This gives the protein CASREIVPGNTIYF.

The genes are TRBV7-6 and TRBJ2-1, with 9 nucleotides matching TRBD1. Unmatched junction bases numbered 6, after V lost 5 bases and J lost 4 bases. The CDR3 runs to 15 residues. The germline V gene has CDR1 SGHVS and CDR2 FNYEAQ. The chain's CDR3 is CASSEDRGTYNEQFF. DNA of the CDR3: TGTGCCAGCAGCGAAGACAGGGGGACTTACAATGAGCAGTTCTTC.

CDR3 nucleotides: TGTGCCTGGAGTGCCCGGACAGGGTGGTACGGCTACACCTTC. Its translation: CAWSARTGWYGYTF. The chain employs TRBV30 and TRBJ1-2, with 8 positions matching TRBD1. The CDR3 is 14 amino acids. V shed 1 base and J 8 bases; nucleotides not matched to a gene: 9. Germline CDR1 is GTSNPN and CDR2 is SVGIG (reference sequence).

The chain is built from TRBV6-5 and TRBJ2-3; 10 nucleotides line up with TRBD1. V lost 2 bases, J lost 7 bases, and 9 bases stayed unmatched. Germline values: CDR1 MNHEY, CDR2 SVGAGI. The CDR3 length is 16 residues. The CDR3 is CASSYLPGQGINTQYF. The CDR3 DNA reads TGTGCCAGCAGTTACCTACCGGGACAGGGGATAAATACGCAGTATTTT.

The rearrangement links TRBV6-5 to TRBJ1-2, with D maybe TRBD1 (6 bases). This CDR3 spans 13 amino acids. The V end lost 7 bases, the J end lost 0 bases, and 9 bases lay between the germline ends. Germline V gene data show CDR1 as MNHEY and CDR2 as SVGAGI. The CDR3 sequence: CASKGTTNYGYTF. CDR3 nucleotide sequence: TGTGCCAGCAAAGGGACAACTAACTATGGCTACACCTTC.

A single count supports this clone. Other nucleotide sequences in the sample specify the same CDR3. The chain couples TRBV5-1 to TRBJ2-7, with 11 bases aligning to TRBD2. The CDR3 length is 15 residues. Per the germline V gene, CDR1 is SGHRS and CDR2 is YFSETQ. V gave up 0 bases and J gave up 3 bases; unmatched junction bases: 2. The CDR3 region has the DNA TGCGCCAGCAGCTTGGGACTAGCGGGGATCTACGAGCAGTACTTC. This codes for CASSLGLAGIYEQYF.

The V and J genes are TRBV7-9 and TRBJ2-1; 16 bases align to TRBD2. This CDR3 has 16 residues. Germline CDR1 reads SEHNR; CDR2 reads FQNEAQ (reference sequence). Trimming at V came to 5 bases and at J to 9 bases, leaving 7 bases not matched to a gene. Here the CDR3 DNA reads TGTGCCAGCAGCCCGGGACTAGCGGGAGGGCCGGGTGAGCAGTTCTTC. This translates into CASSPGLAGGPGEQFF.

The V gene is TRBV7-9, the J gene TRBJ2-1; D not certain. The CDR3 covers 13 residues. The V gene lost 3 bases and the J gene lost 7 bases, with 10 bases spanning the gap. Germline lookup yields CDR1 SEHNR and CDR2 FQNEAQ (reference sequence). The CDR3 loop is CASSFEVPNEQFF. In DNA, the CDR3 is TGTGCCAGCAGCTTTGAGGTTCCGAATGAGCAGTTCTTC. The complete variable domain, with remaining parts taken from reference TRBV7-9 and TRBJ2-1, reads DTGVSQNPRHKITKRGQNVTFRCDPISEHNRLYWYRQTLGQGPEFLTYFQNEAQLEKSRLLSDRFSAERPKGSFSTLEIQRTEQGDSAMYLCASSFEVPNEQFFGPGTRLTVL.

The genes are TRBV10-1 and TRBJ2-1, with 9 bases aligning to TRBD2. The junction had 12 bases not matched to a gene; V was cut back by 2 bases and J by 7 bases. The CDR3 runs to 17 residues. Germline-derived CDR1 and CDR2 are WNHNN and SYGVQD (reference sequence). As DNA, the CDR3 is TGCGCCAGCAGTGAGGGGCTAGCGGGACCTTGGGGAAATGAGCAGTTCTTC. It encodes CASSEGLAGPWGNEQFF.

The rearrangement uses TRBV13 and TRBJ2-1, with D possibly TRBD2 on 5 matching bases. Germline CDR1 PRHDT, CDR2 FYEKMQ (reference sequence). This CDR3 has 13 amino acids. Trimming cost V 4 bases and J 3 bases, with 7 bases left between them. The CDR3 DNA is TGTGCCAGCAGCTGGAGGAGCTACAATGAGCAGTTCTTC. It yields the protein CASSWRSYNEQFF.

The V and J genes are TRBV9 and TRBJ2-1; D is undetermined. V shed 1 base and J shed 2 bases, with 10 bases lying between them. There are 15 residues in the CDR3. Germline CDR1 reads SGDLS; CDR2 reads YYNGEE. CDR3 protein: CASSVLGGAYNEQFF. CDR3 sequence (DNA): TGTGCCAGCAGCGTACTTGGCGGAGCCTACAATGAGCAGTTCTTC.

This chain links TRBV29-1 with TRBJ1-1; D unclear. This CDR3 is 11 amino acids long. Per germline, CDR1 SQVTM and CDR2 ANQGSEA. V lost 7 bases to trimming and J lost 5 bases, with 11 bases between them. The CDR3 region is CSADGRTEAFF. The CDR3, as DNA: TGCAGCGCTGACGGGAGAACTGAAGCTTTCTTT.

This clone has more than one count but fewer than ten. The CDR3 DNA reads as TGTGCCAGCAGCCCATACAGGGTTGGCGGACTAGCGGGTACCTACAATGAGCAGTTCTTC. Protein: CASSPYRVGGLAGTYNEQFF. The chain combines TRBV7-8 with TRBJ2-1; 11 positions agree with TRBD2. In germline, CDR1 is SGHVS, CDR2 FQNEAQ. The CDR3 is 20 residues long. V lost 5 bases and J lost 2; bases outside the gene matches: 17. Filled out from reference TRBV7-8 and TRBJ2-1, the complete variable domain reads GAGVSQSPRYKVAKRGQDVALRCDPISGHVSLFWYQQALGQGPEFLTYFQNEAQLDKSGLPSDRFFAERPEGSVSTLKIQRTQQEDSAVYLCASSPYRVGGLAGTYNEQFFGPGTRLTVL.

The genes are TRBV28 and TRBJ2-3; perhaps TRBD2 as D (6 bases). Germline-derived CDR1 and CDR2 are MDHEN and SYDVKM. This CDR3 comprises 11 residues. V lost 11 bases and J lost 3, with 9 bases in between. DNA of the CDR3: TGTGCCGGAGGGAGGACAGATACGCAGTATTTT. Amino acid sequence: CAGGRTDTQYF.

The rearrangement uses TRBV28 and TRBJ2-7; 7 nucleotides agree with TRBD1. There are 14 residues in the CDR3. Germline-derived CDR1 and CDR2 are MDHEN and SYDVKM. V lost 8 bases, J lost 1 base, and 8 bases stayed unmatched. The chain's CDR3 is CASGERQGSYEQYF. For the CDR3, the DNA is TGTGCCAGCGGGGAGAGACAGGGATCCTACGAGCAGTACTTC.

This sequence joins TRBV28 and TRBJ2-1; the D is unclear. The CDR3 is 15 amino acids. CDR1 and CDR2 (germline): MDHEN, SYDVKM. V lost 5 bases to trimming and J lost 7 bases, with 18 bases between them. For the CDR3, the DNA is TGTGCCAGCAGTGAGACGGGTCGCCTTTTGAATGAGCAGTTCTTC. This codes for CASSETGRLLNEQFF.

The chain's CDR3 is CASSQGWTGASTDTQYF. The DNA for the CDR3 is TGTGCCAGTAGTCAAGGTTGGACAGGGGCTAGCACAGATACGCAGTATTTT. The V gene is TRBV19, the J gene TRBJ2-3; 9 nucleotides align to TRBD1. This CDR3 has 17 amino acids. CDR1 and CDR2 from the germline V gene are LNHDA and SQIVND (reference sequence). Trimming cost V 5 bases and J 0 bases; bases outside gene matches: 9.

V is TRBV7-2 and J is TRBJ2-3, with 15 bases matching TRBD2. The germline CDR1 and CDR2 sequences are SGHTA and FQGNSA. The length of the CDR3 is 16 residues. With 5 bases clipped from V and 8 bases from J, the junction kept 8 bases outside the gene matches. This chain's CDR3 is CASSPGLAGGIGTQYF. In DNA, the CDR3 is TGTGCCAGCAGCCCGGGACTAGCGGGAGGCATAGGTACGCAGTATTTT.

This chain uses TRBV10-1 with TRBJ2-5, with D perhaps matching TRBD2 (6 bases). The germline CDR1 and CDR2 sequences are WNHNN and SYGVQD (reference sequence). The V end lost 4 bases, the J end lost 3 bases, and 9 bases lay between the germline ends. The CDR3 totals 13 residues. CDR3: CASSGGLKETQYF. The CDR3 coding sequence is TGCGCCAGCAGTGGGGGACTGAAAGAGACCCAGTACTTC.

The chain has TRBV7-6 and TRBJ2-3; the match to TRBD2 covers 9 bases. The germline CDR1 and CDR2 sequences are SGHVS and FNYEAQ. V was clipped by 2 bases and J by 3 bases; unmatched bases: 12. The CDR3 consists of 18 residues. The CDR3 region has the DNA TGTGCCAGCAGCTTAACGGCGGGAGGGCCGGGGTTAACAGATACGCAGTATTTT. It is translated as CASSLTAGGPGLTDTQYF.

The CDR3 sequence: CSVEDHSRGETQYF. Here the CDR3 DNA reads TGCAGCGTTGAAGATCATTCCAGGGGAGAGACCCAGTACTTC. This chain joins TRBV29-1 and TRBJ2-5, with D possibly being TRBD1 (6 bases). Germline V gene sequence: CDR1 SQVTM, CDR2 ANQGSEA. This CDR3 spans 14 amino acids. Trimming stripped 0 bases from V and 4 bases from J, with 12 bases between.

V gene TRBV6-1 combines with J gene TRBJ1-5; possible D gene TRBD1, 6 bases. V gave up 6 bases and J gave up 3 bases, with 15 bases separating them. The CDR3 runs to 15 residues. CDR1 and CDR2 (germline): MNHNS, SASEGT. CDR3 sequence reads: CASSIRGADNQPQHF. The DNA for the CDR3 is TGTGCCAGCAGCATCAGGGGCGCCGACAATCAGCCCCAGCATTTT.

CDR3 sequence reads: CASSWTAFNEKLFF. DNA for the CDR3: TGTGCCAGTAGTTGGACAGCCTTTAATGAAAAACTGTTTTTT. The rearrangement uses TRBV19 and TRBJ1-4; D may be TRBD1 (6 bases). Germline loops: CDR1 LNHDA, CDR2 SQIVND (reference sequence). V was cut by 5 bases and J by 4 bases, with 11 bases left in between. The CDR3 is made up of 14 amino acids.

V and J are TRBV29-1 and TRBJ1-2, with 7 nucleotides matching TRBD1. CDR3 size: 12 residues. The junction had 7 bases not matched to a gene; V was cut back by 6 bases and J by 6 bases. CDR1 SQVTM and CDR2 ANQGSEA come from the germline V gene. Here the CDR3 DNA reads TGCAGCGTCCCCCGAGGGGGCGATGGCTACACCTTC. It specifies CSVPRGGDGYTF.